These 19 T cell receptor beta chains share one sample of origin, sequenced in a study of CD8 T cells in Susac syndrome. RNA was extracted with the RNeasy kit, and a quantity of roughly 0.5 to 1 ug was reverse transcribed using random hexamers. TCRdb fed the immunoSEQ multiplex PCR reads into MiXCR, producing one record per CDR3 protein. The data show approximately 280,000 distinct CDR3 sequences, around 83% seen once. Sample: CD8+ T cells from PBMCs. The receptors come from a human donor with multiple sclerosis.

This clonotype was detected only once. This chain joins TRBV20-1 and TRBJ2-1; D uncertain. CDR1 is DFQATT, CDR2 SNEGSKA, per germline (reference sequence). V was shortened by 0 bases and J by 4 bases, with 7 bases between the two germline ends. The CDR3 sequence is 13 residues long. The CDR3 DNA reads TGCAGTGCTAGAGATCTGGGGTACAATGAGCAGTTCTTC. Translation gives CSARDLGYNEQFF.

This chain connects TRBV14 to TRBJ2-7, with a weak D call TRBD2 (6 bases). V lost 1 base and J 3 bases, leaving 13 bases between the germline ends. This CDR3 has 15 amino acids. Germline CDR1 reads SGHDN; CDR2 reads FVKESK. The CDR3 loop is CASSQALRGNYEQYF. The CDR3 DNA sequence: TGTGCCAGCAGCCAAGCTTTGCGGGGAAACTACGAGCAGTACTTC.

V is TRBV10-2 and J is TRBJ2-2; TRBD2 matches at 8 bases. Germline V CDR1 and CDR2: WSHSY, SAAADI. V was pared by 7 bases and J by 5 bases, with 12 bases of the junction left unmatched. This CDR3 is 16 amino acids long. CDR3 sequence (DNA): TGCGCCAGCACGCAGACAGCGGGAGAATGGACCGGGGAGCTGTTTTTT. Its translation is CASTQTAGEWTGELFF.

The gene calls are TRBV3-1 and TRBJ2-1; TRBD2 matches 8 bases. The ends lost 0 bases at V and 4 bases at J; junction bases unmatched: 8. The CDR3 sequence is 17 residues long. Germline CDR1 reads LGHDT; CDR2 reads YNNKEL (reference sequence). DNA for the CDR3: TGTGCCAGCAGCCAAGAGTGGAGCGGGAGTTCTTACAATGAGCAGTTCTTC. Its protein product is CASSQEWSGSSYNEQFF.

J is TRBJ2-1 and V is TRBV20-1; D not resolved. The CDR3 length is 16 residues. CDR1 is DFQATT and CDR2 is SNEGSKA in the germline V gene (reference sequence). The V gene lost 3 bases and the J gene lost 2 bases, with 17 bases spanning the gap. For the CDR3, the DNA is TGCAGTGCTAGTTCGTCCAAACACTCAACCTACAATGAGCAGTTCTTC. Residues: CSASSSKHSTYNEQFF.

This chain connects TRBV27 to TRBJ1-1, with a weak D call TRBD1 (5 bases). Trimming removed 5 bases from V and 3 bases from J, with 16 bases in between. Germline V gene data show CDR1 as MNHEY and CDR2 as SMNVEV (reference sequence). This CDR3 comprises 15 residues. The DNA of the CDR3 is TGTGCCAGCAGTCCACCCGTGTTGGGGCACACTGAAGCTTTCTTT. Residues: CASSPPVLGHTEAFF.

The chain joins TRBV27 to TRBJ2-7; 7 bases are shared with TRBD1. V shed 8 bases, J shed 5 bases, and the junction held 3 bases outside the gene matches. This CDR3 is 11 amino acids long. Per the germline V gene, CDR1 is MNHEY and CDR2 is SMNVEV (reference sequence). This CDR3 is CASWDSHEQYF. CDR3 in DNA: TGTGCCAGCTGGGACAGCCACGAGCAGTACTTC.

This chain connects TRBV7-9 to TRBJ2-7; D may be TRBD2 (6 bases). V was trimmed by 5 bases and J by 2 bases, leaving 19 bases between them. CDR1 and CDR2 from the germline V gene are SEHNR and FQNEAQ (reference sequence). The CDR3 length is 16 residues. The CDR3 spells CASSAPLATIPYEQYF. For the CDR3, the DNA is TGTGCCAGCAGCGCTCCGCTAGCGACGATTCCCTACGAGCAGTACTTC. Full variable domain (outside the CDR3, taken from reference TRBV7-9 and TRBJ2-7): DTGVSQNPRHKITKRGQNVTFRCDPISEHNRLYWYRQTLGQGPEFLTYFQNEAQLEKSRLLSDRFSAERPKGSFSTLEIQRTEQGDSAMYLCASSAPLATIPYEQYFGPGTRLTVT.

The rearrangement uses TRBV7-3 and TRBJ2-1; 7 nucleotides match TRBD1. J was trimmed by 8 bases and V by 6 bases; bases with no gene match: 7. CDR3 length equals 13 residues. In germline, CDR1 is SGHTA, CDR2 FQGTGA. The CDR3 protein is CASSYRTGDEQFF. In nucleotides, the CDR3 is TGTGCCAGCAGTTACCGGACAGGCGATGAGCAGTTCTTC.

The genes are TRBV19 and TRBJ2-7, with a weak D call TRBD1 (6 bases). This CDR3 region has 13 residues. Germline V lookup: CDR1 LNHDA, CDR2 SQIVND (reference sequence). The V end lost 7 bases, the J end lost 5 bases, and 15 bases lay between the germline ends. This CDR3 reads CASTPGQGNEQYF. CDR3 DNA: TGTGCCAGTACCCCGGGACAAGGAAACGAGCAGTACTTC.

The CDR3 is CASSLGAWDRRYNEQFF. The DNA for the CDR3 is TGCGCCAGCAGCTTGGGAGCTTGGGACAGAAGATACAATGAGCAGTTCTTC. The chain has TRBV5-1 and TRBJ2-1, with TRBD1 identical over 7 bases. Germline CDR1 SGHRS, CDR2 YFSETQ. The CDR3 extends over 17 amino acids. V lost 0 bases to trimming and J lost 4 bases; unmatched junction nucleotides: 10.

The V gene is TRBV27, the J gene TRBJ2-7; the D gene is possibly TRBD1 (6 bases). Between the trimmed V and J ends, which lost 8 bases and 0 bases, there was a span of 20 bases. CDR1 MNHEY and CDR2 SMNVEV come from the germline V gene (reference sequence). The CDR3 has 16 residues. The CDR3 protein is CASCSVGTGSSYEQYF. Here the CDR3 DNA reads TGTGCCAGCTGTTCGGTGGGAACAGGGAGCTCCTACGAGCAGTACTTC.

The chain employs TRBV5-1 and TRBJ2-7; D tentatively fits TRBD1 or TRBD2 (5 bases each). The CDR3 totals 16 residues. V was shortened by 4 bases and J by 7 bases, with 24 bases between the two germline ends. CDR1 is SGHRS, CDR2 YFSETQ, per germline. Here the CDR3 DNA reads TGCGCCAGCAGCCTGGGGGTCTCCGATCGTAGAGAGGAGCAGTACTTC. It encodes CASSLGVSDRREEQYF.

The chain joins TRBV19 to TRBJ1-1, with D possibly TRBD1 on 5 matching bases. The CDR3 runs to 13 residues. CDR1 and CDR2 (germline): LNHDA, SQIVND (reference sequence). V lost 4 bases, J lost 8 bases, and 14 bases lay in between. The CDR3 loop reads CASSKSRQQEAFF. For the CDR3, the DNA is TGTGCCAGTAGTAAGTCGAGACAGCAGGAAGCTTTCTTT. The complete variable domain, with remaining parts taken from reference TRBV19 and TRBJ1-1, reads DGGITQSPKYLFRKEGQNVTLSCEQNLNHDAMYWYRQDPGQGLRLIYYSQIVNDFQKGDIAEGYSVSREKKESFPLTVTSAQKNPTAFYLCASSKSRQQEAFFGQGTRLTVV.

The chain carries TRBV27 and TRBJ1-1, with a tentative D call TRBD1 (5 bases). V lost 2 bases and J lost 3, with 10 bases in between. The germline gives CDR1 MNHEY, CDR2 SMNVEV (reference sequence). CDR3 size: 14 residues. CDR3 DNA sequence: TGTGCCAGCAGTTTAAGGCGGGGGGACACTGAAGCTTTCTTT. This gives the protein CASSLRRGDTEAFF.

The rearrangement uses TRBV11-2 and TRBJ2-3; 9 nucleotides match TRBD2. The CDR3 has 14 amino acids. Germline V gives CDR1 SGHAT, CDR2 FQNNGV. V trimming: 6 bases; J trimming: 1 base; junction bases outside the gene matches: 2. The CDR3 reads CASSRLAGTDTQYF. DNA of the CDR3: TGTGCCAGCAGTCGACTAGCGGGCACAGATACGCAGTATTTT.

The chain couples TRBV27 to TRBJ2-1, with 10 bases lining up with TRBD2. J gave up 3 bases and V 6 bases, and 5 bases lay outside the gene matches. Germline-derived CDR1 and CDR2 are MNHEY and SMNVEV (reference sequence). This CDR3 is built from 15 residues. Here the CDR3 DNA reads TGTGCCAGCAGCCTTGCTAGCGGGAGCTACAATGAGCAGTTCTTC. Translated, it gives CASSLASGSYNEQFF.

The chain links TRBV12-3 or TRBV12-4 to TRBJ2-3; 10 bases match TRBD2. Trimming took 6 bases from V and 4 from J; bases not matched to a gene: 7. The CDR3 spans 15 residues. CDR3 sequence reads: CASSLAGAVSDTQYF. The DNA for the CDR3 is TGTGCCAGCAGCCTAGCGGGAGCGGTTTCAGATACGCAGTATTTT.

Points on this clonotype: This is likely a read error, given that the CDR3 carries no conserved phenylalanine or tryptophan at its end. The V call is TRBV3-1, the J call TRBJ1-2, with D unresolved. The CDR3 extends over 15 amino acids. The ends were cut back, 4 bases at V and 3 bases at J, with 15 bases in the middle. The germline V gene encodes CDR1 LGHDT and CDR2 YNNKEL (reference sequence). Here the CDR3 reads CASSPSRRADYGYTL. The DNA of the CDR3 is TGTGCCAGCAGCCCCTCACGGAGGGCAGACTATGGCTACACCCTC.